This passage covers 29 T cell receptor beta chains from one sample sequenced in a study of T cell responses to AZD1222 COVID-19 vaccine. Generated by immunoSEQ multiplex PCR, the TCRdb table keeps only in-frame clones and is missing some. This sample has about 130,000 clones, with 88% found just once. The sequencing used peripheral blood, collected on day 0 of MenACWY control vaccination. These TCRs come from an adult in good health.

V gene TRBV7-2 combines with J gene TRBJ2-7, with D perhaps matching TRBD2 (5 bases). The CDR3 extends over 15 amino acids. Trimming stripped 2 bases from V and 3 bases from J, with 14 bases between. Germline CDR1 and CDR2: SGHTA and FQGNSA. The CDR3 loop is CASSLTRTGNYEQYF. CDR3 in DNA: TGTGCCAGCAGCTTAACACGGACTGGAAACTACGAGCAGTACTTC.

The rearrangement links TRBV9 to TRBJ1-2, with 11 bases identical to TRBD1. The V segment lost 5 bases and the J segment 7 bases; nucleotides outside the gene matches: 13. The CDR3 runs to 16 residues. Germline loops: CDR1 SGDLS, CDR2 YYNGEE. CDR3 protein: CASSTPGTGGFLGYTF. CDR3 bases: TGTGCCAGCAGTACCCCCGGGACAGGGGGATTTCTTGGCTACACCTTC.

The chain joins TRBV28 to TRBJ2-7; D may be TRBD2 (5 bases). The CDR3 length is 14 residues. V lost 5 bases to trimming and J lost 2 bases, with 13 bases between them. Germline CDR1 reads MDHEN; CDR2 reads SYDVKM. This chain's CDR3 is CASSQEAIPYEQYF. Here the CDR3 DNA reads TGTGCCAGCAGTCAGGAGGCCATTCCCTACGAGCAGTACTTC.

The chain links TRBV4-1 to TRBJ2-3; perhaps TRBD1 as D (6 bases). The germline V gene encodes CDR1 MGHRA and CDR2 YSYEKL. The CDR3 sequence is 16 residues long. Trimming cost V 2 bases and J 0 bases, with 12 bases left between them. CDR3 sequence (DNA): TGCGCCAGCAGCCAAACAGGGTCCTCTAGCACAGATACGCAGTATTTT. Its translation is CASSQTGSSSTDTQYF.

This chain joins TRBV6-5 and TRBJ2-7; D is ambiguous. CDR1 and CDR2 from the germline V gene are MNHEY and SVGAGI. Between the trimmed V and J ends, which lost 4 bases and 0 bases, there was a span of 16 bases. The CDR3 has 16 amino acids. The chain's CDR3 is CASSWTSVLGSYEQYF. The CDR3, as DNA: TGTGCCAGCAGTTGGACCAGCGTCCTGGGCTCCTACGAGCAGTACTTC.

The gene calls are TRBV7-2 and TRBJ2-2, with D perhaps being TRBD1 or TRBD2 (5 bases each). CDR1 SGHTA and CDR2 FQGNSA come from the germline V gene. This CDR3 contains 16 residues. V was clipped by 0 bases and J by 6 bases, with 14 bases between them. CDR3 sequence reads: CASSLAGRLTSGELFF. DNA of the CDR3: TGTGCCAGCAGCTTAGCGGGACGACTTACTTCCGGGGAGCTGTTTTTT.

V is TRBV6-5 and J is TRBJ1-6; a weak D match, TRBD1 (5 bases). The germline V gene has CDR1 MNHEY and CDR2 SVGAGI. V was cut by 4 bases and J by 8 bases, with 15 bases left in between. CDR3 length: 15 residues. DNA for the CDR3: TGTGCCAGCAGTTCTCACAGGCCCGCGGATTCACCCCTCCACTTT. It encodes CASSSHRPADSPLHF.

CDR3 sequence (DNA): TGTGCCAGCAGTTACTCCTCTGGGGGGGCCAACGTCCTGACTTTC. It specifies CASSYSSGGANVLTF. The chain is built from TRBV6-6 and TRBJ2-6; D is unclear. Per the germline V gene, CDR1 is MNHNY and CDR2 is SVGAGI (reference sequence). The CDR3 is made up of 15 amino acids. The V end lost 0 bases, the J end lost 4 bases, and 7 bases lay between the germline ends.

In this sample, this clone turned up once. The chain combines TRBV11-2 with TRBJ2-2; 14 bases line up with TRBD2. The CDR3 is made up of 17 amino acids. The V gene's germline CDR1 is SGHAT and CDR2 FQNNGV. The J segment lost 6 bases and the V segment lost 5 bases, leaving 8 bases of the junction unmatched. The CDR3 DNA is TGTGCCAGCAGCCCCGGACAGGGACTAGCGGGAGCCGGGGAGCTGTTTTTT. This translates into CASSPGQGLAGAGELFF. The entire variable domain, with the rest obtained from reference TRBV11-2 and TRBJ2-2, is as follows: EAGVAQSPRYKIIEKRQSVAFWCNPISGHATLYWYQQILGQGPKLLIQFQNNGVVDDSQLPKDRFSAERLKGVDSTLKIQPAKLEDSAVYLCASSPGQGLAGAGELFFGEGSRLTVL.

The V call is TRBV2, the J call TRBJ2-3; TRBD2 matches at 8 bases. The germline V gene has CDR1 SNHLY and CDR2 FYNNEI. The CDR3 runs 14 residues. V lost 4 bases to trimming and J lost 5 bases; unmatched junction nucleotides: 5. Written as DNA, the CDR3 is TGTGCCAGCAGTGCCACGGGAGGGGTAGATACGCAGTATTTT. Its protein product is CASSATGGVDTQYF. Supplemented by reference TRBV2 and TRBJ2-3, the full variable domain reads EPEVTQTPSHQVTQMGQEVILRCVPISNHLYFYWYRQILGQKVEFLVSFYNNEISEKSEIFDDQFSVERPDGSNFTLKIRSTKLEDSAMYFCASSATGGVDTQYFGPGTRLTVL.

This chain uses TRBV2 with TRBJ1-4, with 10 bases lining up with TRBD1. Per the germline V gene, CDR1 is SNHLY and CDR2 is FYNNEI. The CDR3 runs 16 residues. The V gene end was trimmed by 4 bases and the J gene end by 6 bases; junction bases not matched to a gene: 8. CDR3 in amino acids: CASSGPGQGSDEKLFF. CDR3 coding DNA: TGTGCCAGCAGTGGACCGGGACAGGGGTCTGATGAAAAACTGTTTTTT. Using reference TRBV2 and TRBJ1-4 for the parts outside the CDR3, the full variable domain is EPEVTQTPSHQVTQMGQEVILRCVPISNHLYFYWYRQILGQKVEFLVSFYNNEISEKSEIFDDQFSVERPDGSNFTLKIRSTKLEDSAMYFCASSGPGQGSDEKLFFGSGTQLSVL.

This rearrangement joins TRBV7-3 to TRBJ2-1; 9 bases are a match to TRBD2. CDR1 SGHTA and CDR2 FQGTGA come from the germline V gene. This CDR3 contains 19 residues. The V gene end was trimmed by 5 bases and the J gene end by 2 bases; junction bases not matched to a gene: 16. CDR3 in DNA: TGTGCCAGCAGCGCGTACACAGAGACCAGCGGGAGGACCTACAATGAGCAGTTCTTC. The encoded protein is CASSAYTETSGRTYNEQFF.

V and J are TRBV3-1 (or the pseudogene TRBV3-2) and TRBJ2-7; the D call may be TRBD1 or TRBD2 (5 bases each). The CDR3 runs 15 residues. From germline, CDR1 is LGHDT and CDR2 YNNKEL (reference sequence). V shed 4 bases and J shed 6 bases, with 19 bases lying between them. The CDR3 loop reads CASSPRQTQGGEQYF. The CDR3, as DNA: TGTGCCAGCAGCCCAAGACAGACCCAAGGAGGCGAGCAGTACTTC.

The V and J genes are TRBV14 and TRBJ1-5; D gene unclear. CDR3 length: 13 residues. With 5 bases removed from V and 5 bases from J, the gap between germline ends came to 10 bases. Germline CDR1 SGHDN, CDR2 FVKESK. The CDR3: CASSVGVHQPQHF. For the CDR3, the DNA is TGTGCCAGCAGCGTTGGTGTGCATCAGCCCCAGCATTTT.

The chain couples TRBV4-2 to TRBJ2-7; 13 positions match TRBD2. CDR3 length equals 17 residues. Looked up from germline, CDR1 is LGHNA and CDR2 is YNFKEQ. Losses at the gene ends were 3 bases for V and 0 bases for J; bases not matched to a gene: 5. The CDR3 region has the DNA TGTGCCAGCAGCCATATAGGGACTAGCGGGAACTCCTACGAGCAGTACTTC. It codes for CASSHIGTSGNSYEQYF.

The sample holds one count of this clone. This chain connects TRBV11-2 to TRBJ1-6; D unresolved. Germline loops: CDR1 SGHAT, CDR2 FQNNGV. Trimming pared 5 bases from V and 0 bases from J, leaving 11 bases between. CDR3 length equals 16 residues. The CDR3 coding sequence is TGTGCCAGCAGCCGCCGAGGAGGCTCCTATAATTCACCCCTCCACTTT. It translates to CASSRRGGSYNSPLHF.

The rearrangement links TRBV12-5 to TRBJ1-5; a possible D gene is TRBD1 (6 bases). The V and J ends lost 3 bases and 4 bases respectively, with 16 bases between them. This CDR3 is built from 16 residues. Germline V gene sequence: CDR1 LGHNT, CDR2 FRNRAP. The CDR3 spells CASGFAGVGWNQPQHF. The CDR3 region has the DNA TGTGCTAGTGGTTTCGCAGGGGTCGGATGGAATCAGCCCCAGCATTTT.

The chain has TRBV4-1 and TRBJ2-2; 7 bases fit TRBD1. The V and J ends lost 3 bases and 6 bases, in that order; junction bases with no gene match: 4. The CDR3 runs 14 residues. The germline CDR1 and CDR2 sequences are MGHRA and YSYEKL. Here the CDR3 reads CASSQAGTAGELFF. CDR3 nucleotide sequence: TGCGCCAGCAGCCAGGCCGGGACAGCCGGGGAGCTGTTTTTT.

DNA for the CDR3: TGTGCCAGCTCGCTCAATATGGCCCCGAACACCGGGGAGCTGTTTTTT. It is translated as CASSLNMAPNTGELFF. The V and J genes are TRBV18 and TRBJ2-2, with unresolved D. CDR3 length: 16 residues. The germline V gene has CDR1 KGHSH and CDR2 LQKENI. The V end was cut by 6 bases, the J end by 0 bases, with 14 bases between.

The genes are TRBV10-1 and TRBJ2-7, with 10 bases fitting TRBD1. The junction had 8 bases not matched to a gene; V was cut back by 6 bases and J by 6 bases. This CDR3 contains 14 residues. CDR1 and CDR2 (germline): WNHNN, SYGVQD (reference sequence). DNA for the CDR3: TGCGCCAGCAGATCCGGGACAGGGGTGAGCGAGCAGTACTTC. Amino acid sequence: CASRSGTGVSEQYF.

This rearrangement joins TRBV19 to TRBJ2-7; D may be TRBD1 (5 bases). The CDR3 extends over 14 amino acids. From germline, CDR1 is LNHDA and CDR2 SQIVND (reference sequence). Trimming removed 5 bases from V and 2 bases from J, with 13 bases in between. DNA of the CDR3: TGTGCCAGTAGTTCTGGGGCCGGTCCCTACGAGCAGTACTTC. Translated: CASSSGAGPYEQYF.

The V and J genes are TRBV5-4 and TRBJ1-2, with D possibly matching TRBD1 (5 bases). The CDR3 sequence is 13 residues long. The ends were cut back, 0 bases at V and 8 bases at J, with 11 bases in the middle. Germline CDR1 is SGHNT and CDR2 is YYREEE (reference sequence). CDR3 sequence reads: CASSLGQGLGYTF. The CDR3 DNA reads as TGTGCCAGCAGCTTGGGTCAGGGACTGGGCTACACCTTC.

V usage is TRBV28 and J usage is TRBJ2-7; TRBD2 is a possible D gene (6 bases). The CDR3 length is 13 residues. With 6 bases removed from V and 0 bases from J, the gap between germline ends came to 9 bases. Germline V gene data show CDR1 as MDHEN and CDR2 as SYDVKM. The CDR3 DNA sequence: TGTGCCAGCAGGGGGACTCCCTCCTACGAGCAGTACTTC. Its translation is CASRGTPSYEQYF.

The chain combines TRBV5-1 with TRBJ2-1; TRBD2 matches 11 bases. Trimming took 7 bases from V and 7 from J; bases not matched to a gene: 7. Germline V gene lookup returns CDR1 SGHRS and CDR2 YFSETQ. This CDR3 comprises 14 residues. The CDR3 sequence: CASGVAGGGNEQFF. DNA of the CDR3: TGCGCCAGCGGCGTAGCGGGAGGGGGTAATGAGCAGTTCTTC.

This rearrangement joins TRBV4-2 to TRBJ1-1; 11 bases match TRBD1. This CDR3 comprises 14 residues. Trimming cost V 3 bases and J 3 bases; bases outside gene matches: 0. CDR1 and CDR2 (germline): LGHNA, YNFKEQ. For the CDR3, the DNA is TGTGCCAGCAGCCAGGGACAGGGGGACACTGAAGCTTTCTTT. It yields the protein CASSQGQGDTEAFF.

This chain links TRBV7-3 with TRBJ2-5, with 9 nucleotides matching TRBD1. The J segment lost 3 bases and the V segment lost 5 bases, leaving 10 bases of the junction unmatched. The CDR3 consists of 16 residues. CDR1 is SGHTA, CDR2 FQGTGA, per germline. The CDR3 DNA reads TGTGCCAGCAGCAAAAAACAGGGGGCGCCGGAAGAGACCCAGTACTTC. It specifies CASSKKQGAPEETQYF.

This clone was seen a handful of times. This CDR3 is CASSQGGLRANTEAFF. The CDR3 DNA reads TGTGCCAGCAGCCAAGGGGGACTCAGGGCGAACACTGAAGCTTTCTTT. The chain couples TRBV4-2 to TRBJ1-1, with D possibly matching TRBD1 (5 bases). Germline V gives CDR1 LGHNA, CDR2 YNFKEQ. Deletions cut 1 base from V and 1 base from J, with 13 bases between. The CDR3 is 16 residues long.

The CDR3 is CASSVGQRNTGELFF. As DNA, the CDR3 is TGCGCCAGCAGCGTGGGACAAAGGAACACCGGGGAGCTGTTTTTT. This sequence joins TRBV5-1 and TRBJ2-2; perhaps TRBD1 as D (6 bases). The CDR3 sequence is 15 residues long. Trimming took 4 bases from V and 1 from J, leaving 11 bases between them. The germline CDR1 and CDR2 sequences are SGHRS and YFSETQ.

This chain links TRBV29-1 with TRBJ2-5, with TRBD1 identical over 11 bases. Germline CDR1 is SQVTM and CDR2 is ANQGSEA. This CDR3 is 16 amino acids long. Germline trimming cut 6 bases from V and 4 bases from J; bases unmatched to any gene: 13. The CDR3 DNA follows: TGCAGCGTAGCAATAGGGACAGGGGGATATCGAGAGACCCAGTACTTC. This sequence encodes CSVAIGTGGYRETQYF.